One and the same sample provided the 11 T cell receptor beta chains below, sequenced in a study of T cell responses to AZD1222 COVID-19 vaccine. The assay was immunoSEQ multiplex PCR, and TCRdb's table has in-frame clones only and misses some. Of over 90,000 clones listed, about 94% are singletons. The source was peripheral blood, collected 28 days after the second AZD1222 dose. The receptors originated from an adult who received the AZD1222 COVID-19 vaccine.

J is TRBJ2-5 and V is TRBV5-6, with 8 bases fitting TRBD2. V shed 2 bases, J shed 2 bases, and the junction held 11 bases outside the gene matches. Germline V gene sequence: CDR1 SGHDT, CDR2 YYEEEE. This CDR3 contains 17 residues. As DNA, the CDR3 is TGTGCCAGCAGCTTCCCGGTTGGGGCGGGGGGTCAAGAGACCCAGTACTTC. As protein: CASSFPVGAGGQETQYF.

This clone was seen a single time. V is TRBV6-5 and J is TRBJ1-2; 8 bases line up with TRBD1. Germline CDR1 is MNHEY and CDR2 is SVGAGI. CDR3 length: 13 amino acids. V was pared by 5 bases and J by 4 bases, with 3 bases of the junction left unmatched. The CDR3 is CASSRTGLYGYTF. Written as DNA, the CDR3 is TGTGCCAGCAGTAGGACAGGGCTCTATGGCTACACCTTC.

V and J are TRBV4-1 and TRBJ1-5, with a tentative D call TRBD1 (5 bases). The CDR3 spans 17 residues. Between the trimmed V and J ends, which lost 0 bases and 5 bases, there was a span of 17 bases. In germline, CDR1 is MGHRA, CDR2 YSYEKL. CDR3 in DNA: TGCGCCAGCAGCCAAGATTGGCGGGGAACGACAGATCAGCCCCAGCATTTT. Encoded protein: CASSQDWRGTTDQPQHF.

The rearrangement links TRBV19 to TRBJ1-3, with TRBD1 matching 7 bases. V lost 7 bases to trimming and J lost 2 bases; unmatched junction nucleotides: 5. The CDR3 is 14 residues long. Germline lookup yields CDR1 LNHDA and CDR2 SQIVND (reference sequence). CDR3 sequence: CASNTGTAGNTIYF. The DNA for the CDR3 is TGTGCCAGTAATACCGGGACAGCTGGAAACACCATATATTTT.

V is TRBV3-1 (or the pseudogene TRBV3-2) and J is TRBJ1-2; D not resolved. V was pared by 6 bases and J by 0 bases, with 17 bases between. This CDR3 is 16 amino acids long. Germline-derived CDR1 and CDR2 are LGHDT and YNNKEL (reference sequence). CDR3 loop: CASSPGVGPPNYGYTF. The CDR3 coding sequence is TGTGCCAGCAGTCCCGGAGTCGGCCCTCCTAACTATGGCTACACCTTC.

The rearrangement uses TRBV7-9 and TRBJ2-6; the match to TRBD1 covers 9 bases. Germline CDR1 SEHNR, CDR2 FQNEAQ (reference sequence). This CDR3 is built from 16 residues. J gave up 4 bases and V 5 bases, and 6 bases lay outside the gene matches. The CDR3 loop is CASSIQGAGGANVLTF. CDR3 DNA sequence: TGTGCCAGCAGCATACAGGGGGCGGGCGGGGCCAACGTCCTGACTTTC.

V gene TRBV2 combines with J gene TRBJ1-5; D unclear. Germline V gene data show CDR1 as SNHLY and CDR2 as FYNNEI. V was clipped by 2 bases and J by 4 bases, with 9 bases between them. CDR3 size: 14 residues. CDR3 DNA: TGTGCCAGCAGTGAAAGCAGGTCAAATCAGCCCCAGCATTTT. Its translation is CASSESRSNQPQHF.

The chain recombines TRBV6-5 with TRBJ2-1, with 11 bases matching TRBD1. V trimming: 10 bases; J trimming: 6 bases; junction bases outside the gene matches: 11. The CDR3 has 15 residues. Germline CDR1 is MNHEY and CDR2 is SVGAGI. CDR3 loop: CATKPTGTGGNEQFF. For the CDR3, the DNA is TGTGCCACAAAACCTACCGGGACAGGGGGCAATGAGCAGTTCTTC.

The V gene is TRBV4-1, the J gene TRBJ1-3; D gene uncertain. There are 12 residues in the CDR3. Germline CDR1 is MGHRA and CDR2 is YSYEKL. Trimming removed 5 bases from V and 4 bases from J, with 6 bases in between. The CDR3 spells CASSFAGNTIYF. The CDR3 nucleotides are TGCGCCAGCAGCTTCGCAGGAAACACCATATATTTT.

The CDR3 spells CAARGGLGEQYF. The CDR3 DNA follows: TGTGCCGCCCGGGGCGGGTTAGGGGAGCAGTACTTC. The gene calls are TRBV6-5 and TRBJ2-7, with D perhaps assigned TRBD1 or TRBD2 (5 bases each). Trimming took off 11 bases at V and 7 bases at J, with 18 bases between the two ends. The germline V gene has CDR1 MNHEY and CDR2 SVGAGI. The CDR3 covers 12 residues.

The chain joins TRBV5-6 to TRBJ1-4; TRBD1 matches at 8 bases. CDR3 length: 18 amino acids. Germline V gene data show CDR1 as SGHDT and CDR2 as YYEEEE. Trimming removed 4 bases from V and 3 bases from J; junction bases left unmatched: 14. DNA for the CDR3: TGTGCCAGCAGCGCATTTACAGGGGGGGGCGCCCCTAATGAAAAACTGTTTTTT. Its protein is CASSAFTGGGAPNEKLFF.